Each of the 10 T cell receptor beta chains below was sequenced from the same sample in a study of OX40 agonist ivuxolimab in advanced cancers. Clones were read by immunoSEQ multiplex PCR, and TCRdb kept only the in-frame ones, dropping some. Of tens of thousands of clones in the sample, approximately 90% are singletons; the top ten hold roughly 0.7%. Sequenced here: CD4+ or CD8+ T cells sorted from blood, sampled in a trial of the OX40 agonist ivuxolimab. These receptors came from an adult with an advanced solid tumor such as melanoma, head and neck, liver or kidney cancer.

This clone was seen just once. The V call is TRBV7-9, the J call TRBJ2-5; D unclear. Germline lookup yields CDR1 SEHNR and CDR2 FQNEAQ (reference sequence). Between the trimmed V and J ends, which lost 4 bases and 7 bases, there was a span of 10 bases. CDR3 size: 12 residues. CDR3 bases: TGTGCCAGCAGCTACTACTTGGGGACCCAGTACTTC. Encoded protein: CASSYYLGTQYF.

In its sample, this clone was seen a few times. The genes are TRBV19 and TRBJ1-2; no clear D gene. CDR3 length: 15 amino acids. The V end lost 5 bases, the J end lost 6 bases, and 19 bases lay between the germline ends. Germline values: CDR1 LNHDA, CDR2 SQIVND (reference sequence). The CDR3 loop reads CASSPSGRRDHGYTF. CDR3 DNA: TGTGCCAGTAGTCCCTCCGGCCGGCGGGATCATGGCTACACCTTC.

This chain links TRBV19 with TRBJ2-2; D possibly corresponds to TRBD1 (5 bases). Trimming removed 7 bases from V and 5 bases from J, with 17 bases in between. Germline lookup yields CDR1 LNHDA and CDR2 SQIVND (reference sequence). The CDR3 covers 15 residues. The CDR3 here is CASTGRGRTTGELFF. The CDR3 bases are TGTGCCAGTACCGGAAGGGGCAGGACAACCGGGGAGCTGTTTTTT.

This chain uses TRBV10-3 with TRBJ1-5, with 7 bases that match TRBD1. Germline V lookup: CDR1 ENHRY, CDR2 SYGVKD. Trimming took 2 bases from V and 3 from J; bases not matched to a gene: 19. The CDR3 runs 20 residues. The CDR3 sequence is CAISEGETGTAARFNQPQHF. The CDR3 bases are TGTGCCATCAGTGAGGGGGAGACCGGGACAGCGGCGCGATTCAATCAGCCCCAGCATTTT.

CDR3 in DNA: TGTGCCACCGGGACACCTATAGGGAAACTGTTTTTT. Translated, it gives CATGTPIGKLFF. The gene calls are TRBV27 and TRBJ1-4; maybe TRBD1 (6 bases). Germline V gene sequence: CDR1 MNHEY, CDR2 SMNVEV (reference sequence). V lost 10 bases and J 11 bases, leaving 17 bases between the germline ends. The CDR3 sequence is 12 residues long.

The genes are TRBV5-5 and TRBJ2-1, with a tentative D call TRBD2 (6 bases). Germline loops: CDR1 SGHKS, CDR2 YYEKEE (reference sequence). V was clipped by 1 base and J by 9 bases, with 17 bases between them. The CDR3 loop spans 15 amino acids. DNA for the CDR3: TGTGCCAGCAGCTTGCAGAGGGGAGGAGAGCGTGAGCAGTTCTTC. This encodes CASSLQRGGEREQFF.

The chain couples TRBV19 to TRBJ1-1; D is unclear. With 3 bases removed from V and 4 bases from J, the gap between germline ends came to 15 bases. The germline gives CDR1 LNHDA, CDR2 SQIVND (reference sequence). This CDR3 has 15 residues. The CDR3 sequence: CASSIAWSWGTEAFF. The CDR3 DNA sequence: TGTGCCAGTAGTATCGCCTGGAGCTGGGGCACTGAAGCTTTCTTT.

This clone was seen only once. CDR3 protein: CASSPRLAGGKEQFF. DNA for the CDR3: TGTGCCAGCAGCCCGAGACTAGCGGGAGGAAAGGAGCAGTTCTTC. The chain combines TRBV7-2 with TRBJ2-1; TRBD2 aligns across 13 bases. CDR1 is SGHTA, CDR2 FQGNSA, per germline. The CDR3 consists of 15 residues. Trimming at V came to 5 bases and at J to 10 bases, leaving 8 bases not matched to a gene.

The V gene is TRBV30, the J gene TRBJ1-6, with 9 bases aligning to TRBD1. The CDR3 runs to 14 residues. Trimming cost V 5 bases and J 10 bases; bases outside gene matches: 9. Germline V lookup: CDR1 GTSNPN, CDR2 SVGIG (reference sequence). The CDR3 sequence is CAWEATGGGSPLHF. In DNA, the CDR3 is TGTGCCTGGGAGGCGACAGGGGGAGGCTCACCCCTCCACTTT.

The rearrangement links TRBV19 to TRBJ1-5, with D unclear. Trimming removed 2 bases from V and 0 bases from J, with 5 bases in between. The CDR3 spans 14 residues. CDR1 and CDR2 from the germline V gene are LNHDA and SQIVND (reference sequence). The CDR3 DNA reads TGTGCCAGTAGTATACAGTATAGCAATCAGCCCCAGCATTTT. This translates into CASSIQYSNQPQHF.